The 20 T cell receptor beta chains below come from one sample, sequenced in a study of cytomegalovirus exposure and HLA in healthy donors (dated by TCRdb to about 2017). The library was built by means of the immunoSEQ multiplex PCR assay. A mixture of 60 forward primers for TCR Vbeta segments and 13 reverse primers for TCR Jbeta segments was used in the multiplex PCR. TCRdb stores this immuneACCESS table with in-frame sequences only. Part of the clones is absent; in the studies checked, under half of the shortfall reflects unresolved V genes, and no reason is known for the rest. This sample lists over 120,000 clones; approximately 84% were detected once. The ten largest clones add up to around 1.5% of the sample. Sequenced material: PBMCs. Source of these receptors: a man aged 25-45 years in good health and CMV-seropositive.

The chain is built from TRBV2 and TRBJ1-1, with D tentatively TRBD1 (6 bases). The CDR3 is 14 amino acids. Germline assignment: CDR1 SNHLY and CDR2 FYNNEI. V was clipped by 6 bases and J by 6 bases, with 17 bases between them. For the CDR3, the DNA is TGTGCCAGCAGGGGGGCCCTCAGAGGCTCTGAAGCTTTCTTT. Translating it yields CASRGALRGSEAFF. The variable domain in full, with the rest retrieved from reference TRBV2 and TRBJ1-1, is EPEVTQTPSHQVTQMGQEVILRCVPISNHLYFYWYRQILGQKVEFLVSFYNNEISEKSEIFDDQFSVERPDGSNFTLKIRSTKLEDSAMYFCASRGALRGSEAFFGQGTRLTVV.

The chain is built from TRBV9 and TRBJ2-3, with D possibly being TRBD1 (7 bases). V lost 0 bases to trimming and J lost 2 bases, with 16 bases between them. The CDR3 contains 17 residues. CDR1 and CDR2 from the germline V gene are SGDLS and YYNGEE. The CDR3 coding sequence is TGTGCCAGCAGCGTAGGGGGGGACAGCAGCGACACAGATACGCAGTATTTT. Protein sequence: CASSVGGDSSDTDTQYF.

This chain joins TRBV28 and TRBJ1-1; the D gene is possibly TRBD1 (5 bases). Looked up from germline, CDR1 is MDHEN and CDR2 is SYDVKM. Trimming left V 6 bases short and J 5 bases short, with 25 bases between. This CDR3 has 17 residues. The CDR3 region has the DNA TGTGCCAGCAGCCAAATTACACAGGTCCCTAGGCGGACTGAAGCTTTCTTT. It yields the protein CASSQITQVPRRTEAFF.

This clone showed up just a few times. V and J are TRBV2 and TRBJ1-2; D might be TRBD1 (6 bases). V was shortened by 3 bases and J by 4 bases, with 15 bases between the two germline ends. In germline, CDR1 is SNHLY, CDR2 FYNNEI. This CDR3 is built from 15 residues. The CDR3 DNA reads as TGTGCCAGCAGTGAGGGGTCAGGGGTCCGCTATGGCTACACCTTC. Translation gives CASSEGSGVRYGYTF.

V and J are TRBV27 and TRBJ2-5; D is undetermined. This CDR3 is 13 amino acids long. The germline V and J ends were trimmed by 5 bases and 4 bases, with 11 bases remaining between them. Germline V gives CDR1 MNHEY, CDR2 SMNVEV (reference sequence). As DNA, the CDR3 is TGTGCCAGCAGTCTTCGAAGAGGAGAGACCCAGTACTTC. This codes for CASSLRRGETQYF.

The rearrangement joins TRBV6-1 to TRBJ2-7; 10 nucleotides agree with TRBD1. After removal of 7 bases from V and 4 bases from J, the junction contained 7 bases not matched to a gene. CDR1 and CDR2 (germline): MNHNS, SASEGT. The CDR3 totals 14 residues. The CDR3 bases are TGTGCCAGCAATGGACAGGGGGGTCGATACGAGCAGTACTTC. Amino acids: CASNGQGGRYEQYF.

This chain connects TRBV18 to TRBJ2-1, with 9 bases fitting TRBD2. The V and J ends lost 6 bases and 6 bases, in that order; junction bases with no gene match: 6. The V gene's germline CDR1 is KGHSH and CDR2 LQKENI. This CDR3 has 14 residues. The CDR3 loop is CASSPGTSPNEQFF. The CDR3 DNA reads TGTGCCAGCTCGCCCGGGACTAGCCCCAATGAGCAGTTCTTC.

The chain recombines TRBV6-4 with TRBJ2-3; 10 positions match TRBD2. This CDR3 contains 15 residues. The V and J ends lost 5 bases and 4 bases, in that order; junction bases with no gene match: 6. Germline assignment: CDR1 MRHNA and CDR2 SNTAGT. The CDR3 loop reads CASSPLAGGPDTQYF. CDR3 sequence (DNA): TGTGCCAGCAGTCCGTTAGCGGGAGGCCCAGATACGCAGTATTTT.

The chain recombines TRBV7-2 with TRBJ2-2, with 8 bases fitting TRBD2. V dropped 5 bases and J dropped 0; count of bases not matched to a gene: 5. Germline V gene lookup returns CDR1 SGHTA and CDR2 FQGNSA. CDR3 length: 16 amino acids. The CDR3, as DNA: TGTGCCAGCAGCAAAGGACTAGCATCGAACACCGGGGAGCTGTTTTTT. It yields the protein CASSKGLASNTGELFF.

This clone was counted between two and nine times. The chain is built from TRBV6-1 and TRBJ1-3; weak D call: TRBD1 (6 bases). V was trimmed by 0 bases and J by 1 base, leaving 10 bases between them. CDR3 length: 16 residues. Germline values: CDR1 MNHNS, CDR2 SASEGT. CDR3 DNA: TGTGCCAGCAGTGAAGCCGCCGGGACATCTGGAAACACCATATATTTT. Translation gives CASSEAAGTSGNTIYF.

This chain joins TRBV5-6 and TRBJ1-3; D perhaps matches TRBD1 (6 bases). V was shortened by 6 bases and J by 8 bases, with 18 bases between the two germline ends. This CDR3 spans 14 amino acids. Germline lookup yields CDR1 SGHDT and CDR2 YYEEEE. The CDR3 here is CASKPIGGADTIYF. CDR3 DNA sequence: TGTGCCAGCAAACCTATCGGGGGGGCGGACACCATATATTTT.

The CDR3 region has the DNA TGTGCCAGCAGCCTCCCCCCTAGCGGGGCCTACAATGAGCAGTTCTTC. It codes for CASSLPPSGAYNEQFF. The chain links TRBV7-8 to TRBJ2-1, with 9 bases lining up with TRBD2. Trimming took 5 bases from V and 2 from J; bases not matched to a gene: 7. The CDR3 is 16 residues long. Germline V CDR1 and CDR2: SGHVS, FQNEAQ.

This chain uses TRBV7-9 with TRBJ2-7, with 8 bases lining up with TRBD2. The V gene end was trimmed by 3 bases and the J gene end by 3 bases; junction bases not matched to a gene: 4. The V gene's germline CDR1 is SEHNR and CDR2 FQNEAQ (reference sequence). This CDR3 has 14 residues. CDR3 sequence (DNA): TGTGCCAGCAGCTTGGAGAGCGGGAGCTACGAGCAGTACTTC. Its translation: CASSLESGSYEQYF.

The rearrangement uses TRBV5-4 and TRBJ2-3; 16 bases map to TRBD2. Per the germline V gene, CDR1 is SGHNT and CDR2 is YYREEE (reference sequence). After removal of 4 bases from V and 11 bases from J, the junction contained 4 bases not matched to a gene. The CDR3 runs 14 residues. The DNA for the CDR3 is TGTGCCAGCAGCCCGGGACTAGCGGGAGGGGGGCAGTATTTT. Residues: CASSPGLAGGGQYF.

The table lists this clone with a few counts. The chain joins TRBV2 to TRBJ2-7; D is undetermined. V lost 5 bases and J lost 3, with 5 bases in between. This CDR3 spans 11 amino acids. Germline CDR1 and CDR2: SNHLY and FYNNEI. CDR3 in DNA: TGTGCCAGCAGTCCGTACTACGAGCAGTACTTC. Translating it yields CASSPYYEQYF.

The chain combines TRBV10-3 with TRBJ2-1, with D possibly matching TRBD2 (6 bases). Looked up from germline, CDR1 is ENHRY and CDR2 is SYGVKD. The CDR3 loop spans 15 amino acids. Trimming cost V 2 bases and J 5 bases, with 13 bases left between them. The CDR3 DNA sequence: TGTGCCATCAGTGAGCCCACCTCGGGGGACAATGAGCAGTTCTTC. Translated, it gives CAISEPTSGDNEQFF.

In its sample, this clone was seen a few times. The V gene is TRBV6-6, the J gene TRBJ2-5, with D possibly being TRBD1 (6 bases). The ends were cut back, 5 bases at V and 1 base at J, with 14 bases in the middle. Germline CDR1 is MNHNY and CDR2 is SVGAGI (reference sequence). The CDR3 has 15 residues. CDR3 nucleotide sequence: TGTGCCAGCAGTCCCCCCAGGGGAGTCCAAGAGACCCAGTACTTC. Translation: CASSPPRGVQETQYF.

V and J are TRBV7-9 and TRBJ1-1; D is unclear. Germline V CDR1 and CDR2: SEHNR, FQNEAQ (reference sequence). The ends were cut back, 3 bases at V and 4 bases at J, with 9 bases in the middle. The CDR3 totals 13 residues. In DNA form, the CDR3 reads TGTGCCAGCAGCTTTTCGAGTCGCACTGAAGCTTTCTTT. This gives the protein CASSFSSRTEAFF.

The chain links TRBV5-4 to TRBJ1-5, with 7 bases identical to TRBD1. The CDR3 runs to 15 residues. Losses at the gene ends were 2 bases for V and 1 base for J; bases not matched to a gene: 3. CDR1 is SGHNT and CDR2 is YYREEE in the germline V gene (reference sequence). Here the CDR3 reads CASSFRQGSNQPQHF. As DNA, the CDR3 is TGTGCCAGCAGCTTTAGACAGGGAAGCAATCAGCCCCAGCATTTT.

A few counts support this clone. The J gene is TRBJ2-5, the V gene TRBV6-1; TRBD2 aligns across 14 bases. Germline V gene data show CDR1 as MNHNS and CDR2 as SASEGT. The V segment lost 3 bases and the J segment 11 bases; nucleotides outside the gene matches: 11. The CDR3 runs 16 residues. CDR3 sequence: CASSDDPGLAGEEQYF. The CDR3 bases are TGTGCCAGCAGTGACGACCCGGGACTAGCGGGAGAAGAGCAGTACTTC.